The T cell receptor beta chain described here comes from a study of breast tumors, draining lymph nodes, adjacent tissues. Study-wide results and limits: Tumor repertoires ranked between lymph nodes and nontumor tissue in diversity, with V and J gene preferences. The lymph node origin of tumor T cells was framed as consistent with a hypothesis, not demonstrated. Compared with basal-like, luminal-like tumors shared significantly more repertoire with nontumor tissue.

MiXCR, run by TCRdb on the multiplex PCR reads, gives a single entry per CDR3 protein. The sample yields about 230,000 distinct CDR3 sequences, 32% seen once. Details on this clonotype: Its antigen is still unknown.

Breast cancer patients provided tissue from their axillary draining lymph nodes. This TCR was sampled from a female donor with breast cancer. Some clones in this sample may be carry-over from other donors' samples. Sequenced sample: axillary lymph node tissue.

The chain's CDR3 is CASRRPATAKLFF. The CDR3 nucleotides are TGTGCCAGCAGGCGACCCGCGACGGCCAAACTGTTTTTT. This chain connects TRBV6-5 to TRBJ1-4; D unclear. CDR3 length: 13 amino acids. The germline V and J ends were trimmed by 6 bases and 11 bases, with 16 bases remaining between them. From germline, CDR1 is MNHEY and CDR2 SVGAGI.